Only a few counts were recorded for the clone carrying this T cell receptor beta chain. Its antigen remains unidentified. This sample is part of a study of vaccination and CD4 T cells after COVID-19. Treatment here: roughly 10-day PBMC culture with coronavirus spike peptide pools or control peptides (ViraFEST assay). It was before the COVID-19 pandemic (2011-2018) that the unexposed donor's CD4+ T cells were collected. Trimming removed 4 bases from V and 4 bases from J, with 4 bases in between. CDR3 length equals 11 residues. Germline V gives CDR1 MNHEY, CDR2 SMNVEV (reference sequence). With the Oncomine TCR Beta short-read assay, DNA from cultured CD4+ T cells was sequenced. Each CDR3 protein is one row after TCRdb ran MiXCR on the PCR reads. This sample has around 5,900 distinct CDR3 sequences; nearly 35% occur once, and the top ten carry around 28%.

This TCR was sampled from a human donor in good health. Source material: CD4+ T cells from blood, cultured in vitro. This chain uses TRBV27 with TRBJ1-1; D is ambiguous. The chain's CDR3 is CASSWGTEAFF. As DNA, the CDR3 is TGTGCCAGCAGTTGGGGCACTGAAGCTTTCTTT.